The clone carrying this T cell receptor beta chain was observed a handful of times. This sample was included in a study of T-cell reconstitution after alpha-beta-depleted transplantation in children. For TCRbeta, the library was prepared with unique molecular identifiers. TCRdb passed the PCR reads through MiXCR, listing each CDR3 protein once. The sample yields fewer than 550,000 distinct CDR3 sequences, about 11% seen once. This CDR3 is built from 15 residues. V lost 5 bases, J lost 3 bases, and 14 bases lay in between. Germline V CDR1 and CDR2: MNHEY, SMNVEV (reference sequence). The sample here was PBMCs from the stem cell graft donor, taken from the stem cell graft. The V and J genes are TRBV27 and TRBJ1-5; unclear D gene. The sequence was collected from a human donor who donated a stem cell graft to a child with acute myeloid leukemia. The CDR3 bases are TGTGCCAGCAGTAGCCGGGGAACCTCCAATCAGCCCCAGCATTTT. It is translated as CASSSRGTSNQPQHF.